The present entry profiles one TCR beta chain with its context. Its target is not known. The sample originates from a study of shared clonotypes between healthy human individuals. Sequenced by immunoSEQ multiplex PCR; TCRdb stores in-frame clones only, minus some. The table records about 510,000 clones, approximately 95% of them present only once. The V end was cut by 3 bases, the J end by 6 bases, with 10 bases between. Looked up from germline, CDR1 is SGHDT and CDR2 is YYEEEE. This CDR3 comprises 13 residues. A CD45RA+ naive subset and a CD45RA-negative memory subset were split from CD4+ cells. The study's findings and limits: The study found lower generation probabilities in non-shared clonotypes than in those shared by all four donors. Sample collection involved blood only; tissue repertoires are likely different. Naive subsets tended to show greater estimated richness than memory subsets.

The chain joins TRBV5-6 to TRBJ2-1; D not certain. The source material was naive CD4+ T cells sorted from blood. The subset here: CD45RA+ positively selected. The receptor was derived from a woman under 40 in good health. CDR3: CASSWRNSNEQFF. Written as DNA, the CDR3 is TGTGCCAGCAGCTGGCGGAATAGCAATGAGCAGTTCTTC.